This T cell receptor (beta chain) was sequenced in a study of OX40 agonist ivuxolimab in advanced cancers. Study background: Hepatocellular carcinoma, melanoma, renal cell or head and neck cancer affected the dose-escalation patients. Of the patients, three showed partial responses, one with hepatocellular carcinoma and two with cutaneous melanoma. Findings of the study overall: Low clonal expansion, among the lowest seen, marked partial responders at 0.1-3.0 mg/kg.

TCRdb keeps only in-frame clones here, not all; method: immunoSEQ multiplex PCR. Of 69,000 or so clones listed, approximately 80% are singletons. In germline, CDR1 is MDHEN, CDR2 SYDVKM. The CDR3 covers 16 residues. V was pared by 5 bases and J by 2 bases, with 4 bases of the junction left unmatched. Comment on this clone: Its specificity is not known.

This TCR was sampled from an adult with an advanced solid tumor such as melanoma, head and neck, liver or kidney cancer. The V call is TRBV28, the J call TRBJ2-1; 12 nucleotides agree with TRBD2. The source material was CD4+ or CD8+ T cells sorted from blood, sampled in a trial of the OX40 agonist ivuxolimab. The CDR3, as DNA: TGTGCCAGCAGTCTTACTAGCGGGGGGCCCTACAATGAGCAGTTCTTC. This translates into CASSLTSGGPYNEQFF.